The next 14 T cell receptor beta chains were all read from a single sample in a study of T cell responses to AZD1222 COVID-19 vaccine. Generated by immunoSEQ multiplex PCR, the TCRdb table keeps only in-frame clones and is missing some. Of tens of thousands of clones in the sample, roughly 84% were seen once. The sequences come from peripheral blood, collected 28 days after the second AZD1222 dose. The source is an adult who received the AZD1222 COVID-19 vaccine.

The chain employs TRBV5-6 and TRBJ1-1, with D perhaps matching TRBD1 (6 bases). The CDR3 is 13 residues long. The germline CDR1 and CDR2 sequences are SGHDT and YYEEEE. V was clipped by 4 bases and J by 6 bases, with 13 bases between them. CDR3: CASSAGGGAEAFF. CDR3 sequence (DNA): TGTGCCAGCAGCGCCGGAGGGGGGGCTGAAGCTTTCTTT.

The chain links TRBV3-1 (or the pseudogene TRBV3-2) to TRBJ1-5; 9 bases agree with TRBD1. Germline V lookup: CDR1 LGHDT, CDR2 YNNKEL (reference sequence). The V and J ends lost 4 bases and 6 bases, in that order; junction bases with no gene match: 1. This CDR3 contains 13 residues. CDR3 in amino acids: CASSRGQGQPQHF. Here the CDR3 DNA reads TGTGCCAGCAGCCGGGGACAGGGTCAGCCCCAGCATTTT.

This chain joins TRBV7-3 and TRBJ1-6; D is possibly TRBD1 (6 bases). This CDR3 contains 13 residues. Per the germline V gene, CDR1 is SGHTA and CDR2 is FQGTGA. Trimming left V 6 bases short and J 11 bases short, with 14 bases between. Written as DNA, the CDR3 is TGTGCCAGCAGTTTAGGGGGGTCGCCACCCCTCCACTTT. As protein: CASSLGGSPPLHF. Variable domain in full (rest from reference TRBV7-3 and TRBJ1-6): GAGVSQTPSNKVTEKGKYVELRCDPISGHTALYWYRQSLGQGPEFLIYFQGTGAADDSGLPNDRFFAVRPEGSVSTLKIQRTERGDSAVYLCASSLGGSPPLHFGNGTRLTVT.

This rearrangement joins TRBV4-1 to TRBJ1-5; D possibly corresponds to TRBD1 (5 bases). CDR1 and CDR2 from the germline V gene are MGHRA and YSYEKL. CDR3 size: 15 residues. V was trimmed by 1 base and J by 1 base, leaving 8 bases between them. The CDR3 loop reads CASSQVRVSNQPQHF. As DNA, the CDR3 is TGCGCCAGCAGCCAAGTCAGGGTAAGCAATCAGCCCCAGCATTTT.

The genes are TRBV14 and TRBJ1-6; no clear D gene. Germline V gene lookup returns CDR1 SGHDN and CDR2 FVKESK. With 3 bases removed from V and 14 bases from J, the gap between germline ends came to 11 bases. CDR3 length equals 12 residues. CDR3 loop: CASSQADGALHF. CDR3 in DNA: TGTGCCAGCAGCCAGGCGGATGGGGCCCTCCACTTT.

The chain joins TRBV7-2 to TRBJ1-2; 7 bases are a match to TRBD1. The J segment lost 3 bases and the V segment lost 5 bases, leaving 6 bases of the junction unmatched. This CDR3 is built from 14 residues. The V gene's germline CDR1 is SGHTA and CDR2 FQGNSA. CDR3 DNA sequence: TGTGCCAGCAGCGTCCGAGGGGGCTACTATGGCTACACCTTC. Its protein product is CASSVRGGYYGYTF.

The sample holds one count of this clone. V and J are TRBV7-2 and TRBJ2-3, with TRBD2 matching over 9 bases. Germline lookup yields CDR1 SGHTA and CDR2 FQGNSA. Trimming removed 2 bases from V and 4 bases from J; junction bases left unmatched: 7. CDR3 length: 16 residues. The CDR3 loop is CASSLSSGGGADTQYF. For the CDR3, the DNA is TGTGCCAGCAGCTTAAGTAGCGGGGGCGGCGCAGATACGCAGTATTTT.

The rearrangement joins TRBV5-4 to TRBJ1-2; D gene uncertain. CDR3 length equals 14 residues. CDR1 and CDR2 from the germline V gene are SGHNT and YYREEE (reference sequence). The ends were cut back, 4 bases at V and 2 bases at J, with 12 bases in the middle. The DNA for the CDR3 is TGTGCCAGCAGCGGGCCGGCAGAAAACTATGGCTACACCTTC. Its protein product is CASSGPAENYGYTF.

This clone was recorded at least ten times. Distinct nucleotide sequences in the sample also encode this CDR3. This chain uses TRBV19 with TRBJ1-5; weak D call: TRBD1 (6 bases). From germline, CDR1 is LNHDA and CDR2 SQIVND (reference sequence). The CDR3 spans 12 residues. Trimming stripped 9 bases from V and 5 bases from J, with 11 bases between. As DNA, the CDR3 is TGTGCCAGCAGAGAGGGGGATCAGCCCCAGCATTTT. Protein: CASREGDQPQHF.

The V and J genes are TRBV5-1 and TRBJ1-4; 7 nucleotides agree with TRBD1. Trimming removed 2 bases from V and 7 bases from J; junction bases left unmatched: 8. The CDR3 totals 15 residues. Germline V lookup: CDR1 SGHRS, CDR2 YFSETQ. This CDR3 is CASSLTGASGEKLFF. As DNA, the CDR3 is TGCGCCAGCAGCTTAACAGGGGCCAGTGGTGAAAAACTGTTTTTT.

This clone has only one observation. The chain joins TRBV15 to TRBJ1-4; no reliable D call. This CDR3 comprises 12 residues. V was clipped by 0 bases and J by 10 bases, with 6 bases between them. Germline V gene lookup returns CDR1 LNHNV and CDR2 YYDKDF (reference sequence). CDR3 in amino acids: CATSRDPGKLFF. The CDR3 DNA reads as TGTGCCACCAGCAGAGATCCCGGAAAACTGTTTTTT.

Written as DNA, the CDR3 is TGTGCCTGGGCACGGGCATACTCTGGAAACACCATATATTTT. It yields the protein CAWARAYSGNTIYF. This chain links TRBV30 with TRBJ1-3; no definite D call. The CDR3 is 14 amino acids. Trimming removed 5 bases at V and 0 bases at J, with 11 bases between. Germline CDR1 reads GTSNPN; CDR2 reads SVGIG (reference sequence).

The chain employs TRBV6-7 and TRBJ1-3, with D possibly TRBD1 on 5 matching bases. TRBV6-7 belongs to the ORF category, with a function that is uncertain. The CDR3 covers 13 residues. Here the CDR3 DNA reads TGTCGCGTCGGGGACCTCTCTGGAAACACCATATATTTT. Amino acids: CRVGDLSGNTIYF.

The chain employs TRBV30 and TRBJ1-2, with 7 positions matching TRBD1. The CDR3 is made up of 13 amino acids. Germline V gene lookup returns CDR1 GTSNPN and CDR2 SVGIG (reference sequence). The V and J ends lost 0 bases and 4 bases, in that order; junction bases with no gene match: 2. For the CDR3, the DNA is TGTGCCTGGAGTGTGGAGGGGGCCTATGGCTACACCTTC. Protein product: CAWSVEGAYGYTF.